Following are 10 T cell receptor beta chains from one sample sequenced in a study of T cells in Graves' hyperthyroidism and ophthalmopathy. Amplified regions were TCR beta CDR3 sequences from RNA transcripts. TCR CDR3 underwent first-round RT-PCR with the HTBI primer set. TCRdb independently ran MiXCR on the multiplex PCR reads; one entry per CDR3 protein. In the table there are about 380,000 distinct CDR3 sequences, approximately 15% of which are singletons. The sequencing input was blood. These TCRs come from a woman aged 55-75 years with Graves' hyperthyroidism.

This clonotype was seen at least ten times. The chain joins TRBV3-1 to TRBJ1-2; D gene unclear. Trimming removed 1 base from V and 5 bases from J, with 11 bases in between. CDR1 and CDR2 from the germline V gene are LGHDT and YNNKEL (reference sequence). The CDR3 contains 14 residues. This CDR3 reads CASSQGVPKYGYTF. The CDR3 DNA reads TGTGCCAGCAGCCAAGGAGTTCCGAAGTATGGCTACACCTTC.

Here the CDR3 reads CASMAGLRTTDYGYTF. CDR3 coding DNA: TGTGCCAGCATGGCGGGTCTGAGAACTACGGACTATGGCTACACCTTC. V is TRBV2 and J is TRBJ1-2; D is uncertain. CDR1 SNHLY and CDR2 FYNNEI come from the germline V gene. This CDR3 contains 16 residues. Trimming stripped 7 bases from V and 3 bases from J, with 21 bases between.

This clonotype was seen a handful of times. The chain joins TRBV11-3 to TRBJ1-1, with a tentative D call TRBD1 (5 bases). The CDR3 is 14 amino acids. CDR1 SGHNT and CDR2 YENEEA come from the germline V gene. Trimming took 4 bases from V and 4 from J, leaving 13 bases between them. CDR3 sequence (DNA): TGTGCCAGCAGCTGGACAAGGGGTTCCACTGAAGCTTTCTTT. Encoded protein: CASSWTRGSTEAFF.

Many counts were recorded for this clonotype. The rearrangement uses TRBV20-1 and TRBJ2-7; D possibly corresponds to TRBD2 (6 bases). Germline CDR1 and CDR2: DFQATT and SNEGSKA (reference sequence). The CDR3 consists of 15 residues. V was trimmed by 5 bases and J by 2 bases, leaving 19 bases between them. CDR3 nucleotide sequence: TGCAGTGCTCCTTTGGGTGGAGGGAACACCTACGAGCAGTACTTC. Encoded protein: CSAPLGGGNTYEQYF.

This clonotype appeared many times. The rearrangement uses TRBV5-1 and TRBJ2-1, with 7 bases lining up with TRBD1. V dropped 7 bases and J dropped 3; count of bases not matched to a gene: 4. Germline V gives CDR1 SGHRS, CDR2 YFSETQ. This CDR3 has 13 residues. CDR3 residues: CASRTGDYNEQFF. The DNA for the CDR3 is TGCGCCAGCCGGACAGGCGACTACAATGAGCAGTTCTTC.

This clonotype was counted ten times or more. The gene calls are TRBV18 and TRBJ2-5; D uncertain. Trimming took off 1 base at V and 4 bases at J, with 4 bases between the two ends. CDR3 size: 12 residues. CDR1 and CDR2 from the germline V gene are KGHSH and LQKENI. CDR3 sequence (DNA): TGTGCCAGCTCACCACGCGGAGAGACCCAGTACTTC. Amino acids: CASSPRGETQYF.

The chain carries TRBV11-3 and TRBJ2-1; 10 bases fit TRBD2. CDR1 is SGHNT and CDR2 is YENEEA in the germline V gene. The CDR3 has 16 amino acids. Losses at the gene ends were 3 bases for V and 8 bases for J; bases not matched to a gene: 10. As DNA, the CDR3 is TGTGCCAGCAGCTTGGGTTCTAGCGGGAGTTGGGATGAGCAGTTCTTC. Translating it yields CASSLGSSGSWDEQFF.

With respect to this clonotype: A clone one base away is much larger, so this may be a read error. The chain recombines TRBV27 with TRBJ2-1; 8 bases are shared with TRBD1. This CDR3 region has 15 residues. Trimming cost V 2 bases and J 4 bases; bases outside gene matches: 4. The V gene's germline CDR1 is MNHEY and CDR2 SMNVEV (reference sequence). The CDR3 DNA sequence: TGTGCCAGCAGTTTACCAGGGGGCCTTTACAATGAGCAGTTCTTC. Translation gives CASSLPGGLYNEQFF.

The sample holds many counts of this clonotype. The V call is TRBV5-4, the J call TRBJ2-7, with 13 bases lining up with TRBD2. Germline CDR1 SGHNT, CDR2 YYREEE (reference sequence). There are 16 residues in the CDR3. Trimming took 1 base from V and 0 from J; bases not matched to a gene: 1. In DNA form, the CDR3 reads TGTGCCAGCAGCTTGTGGACTAGCGGGAGCTCCTACGAGCAGTACTTC. Amino acid sequence: CASSLWTSGSSYEQYF.

This clonotype has a handful of counts. This CDR3 reads CASSSLPDKQFF. Written as DNA, the CDR3 is TGTGCCAGCAGCTCCCTTCCGGACAAGCAGTTCTTC. This chain joins TRBV7-9 and TRBJ2-1, with TRBD1 as a possible D gene (5 bases). Germline V gene data show CDR1 as SEHNR and CDR2 as FQNEAQ (reference sequence). This CDR3 has 12 residues. Trimming pared 4 bases from V and 11 bases from J, leaving 12 bases between.